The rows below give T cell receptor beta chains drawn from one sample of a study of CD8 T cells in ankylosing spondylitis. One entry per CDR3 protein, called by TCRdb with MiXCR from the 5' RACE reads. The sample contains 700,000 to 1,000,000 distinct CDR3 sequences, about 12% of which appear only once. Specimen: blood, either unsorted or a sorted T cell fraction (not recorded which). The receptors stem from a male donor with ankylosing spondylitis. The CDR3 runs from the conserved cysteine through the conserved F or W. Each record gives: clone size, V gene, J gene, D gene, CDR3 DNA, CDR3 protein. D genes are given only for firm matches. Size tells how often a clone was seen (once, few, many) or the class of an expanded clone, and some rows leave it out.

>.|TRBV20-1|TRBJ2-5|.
TGCAGTGCTAGAGATTCGAGAAGGCAAGAGACCCAGTACTTC
CSARDSRRQETQYF
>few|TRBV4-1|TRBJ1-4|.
TGCGCCAGCAGCCAAGACCATCTACCCGGACACCCACCGTCGGCTAATGAAAAACTGTTTTTT
CASSQDHLPGHPPSANEKLFF
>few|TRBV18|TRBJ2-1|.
TGTGCCAGCTCATATATTCAGGGTCATGAGCAGTTCTTC
CASSYIQGHEQFF
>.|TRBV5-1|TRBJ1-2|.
TGCGCCAGCAGCGGGGGGACCGCGGGGAGCTATGGCTACACCTTC
CASSGGTAGSYGYTF
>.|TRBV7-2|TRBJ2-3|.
TGTGCCAGCAGCCCTTACGGCTTGGGCACAGATACGCAGTATTTT
CASSPYGLGTDTQYF
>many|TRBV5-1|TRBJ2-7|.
TGCGCCTCACGCTTCAACCCCAATATCTACGAGCAGTACTTC
CASRFNPNIYEQYF
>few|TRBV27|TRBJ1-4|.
TGTGCCAGCAGTTTCATACGAGGGAAGGACGAAAAACTGTTTTTT
CASSFIRGKDEKLFF
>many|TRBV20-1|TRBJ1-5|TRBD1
TGCAGTGCTAGACAGGGGGCTGATCAGCCCCAGCATTTT
CSARQGADQPQHF
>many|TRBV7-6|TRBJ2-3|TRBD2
TGTGCCAGCAGCCCGGTGGCTAGCGGGAGCGGAGATACGCAGTATTTT
CASSPVASGSGDTQYF
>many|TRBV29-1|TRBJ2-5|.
TGCAGCGTTCTGACAGTCCAAGAGACCCAGTACTTC
CSVLTVQETQYF
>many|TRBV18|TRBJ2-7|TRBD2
TGTGCCAGCTCACCGTTGGGACTAGCCTACGAGCAGTACTTC
CASSPLGLAYEQYF
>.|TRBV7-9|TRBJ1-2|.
TGTGCCAGCAGCCAAAGGGGACGGCATACCTATGGCTACACCTTC
CASSQRGRHTYGYTF
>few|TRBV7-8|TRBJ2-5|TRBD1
TGTGCCAGCAGCTTCGGCAGGGGGCCTGAGACCCAGTACTTC
CASSFGRGPETQYF
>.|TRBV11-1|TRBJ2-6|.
TGTGCCAGCAGCTTAAGACCCTTGGGCGCTTACTCTGGGGCCAACGTCCTGACTTTC
CASSLRPLGAYSGANVLTF
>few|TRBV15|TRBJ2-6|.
TGTGCCACCAGCAGAGGTAGTTGGGGAGTCCTGACTTTC
CATSRGSWGVLTF
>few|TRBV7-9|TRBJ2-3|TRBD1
TGTGCCAGCAGCTTAAACCGACAGGGGGCCTACACAGATACGCAGTATTTT
CASSLNRQGAYTDTQYF
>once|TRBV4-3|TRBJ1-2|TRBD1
TGCGCCAGCAGCCAAGATTACAGGGGCCTCTATGGCTACACCTTC
CASSQDYRGLYGYTF
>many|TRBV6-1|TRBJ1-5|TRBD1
TGTGCCAGCAGTGACCCGACAGGGCTACGGAATCAGCCCCAGCATTTT
CASSDPTGLRNQPQHF
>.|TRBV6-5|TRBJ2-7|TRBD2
TGTGCCAGCAGTTACCGGCTAGCGGGATACGAGCAGTACTTC
CASSYRLAGYEQYF
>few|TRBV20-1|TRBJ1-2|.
TGCAGTGCCACGGACAGTAGCTATAATGGCTACACCTTC
CSATDSSYNGYTF
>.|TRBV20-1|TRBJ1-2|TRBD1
TGCAGTGCTAGAGATTTGGCAGGGGGGAACTATGGCTACACCTTC
CSARDLAGGNYGYTF
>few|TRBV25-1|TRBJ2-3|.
TGTGCCAGCAGTGAACCTGGGGAAGATACGCAGTATTTT
CASSEPGEDTQYF
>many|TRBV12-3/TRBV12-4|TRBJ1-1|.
TGTGCCAGCAGTTGGGCGAACACTGAAGCTTTCTTT
CASSWANTEAFF
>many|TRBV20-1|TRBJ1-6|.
TGCAGTGCTAGAGAACCAAATTCACCCCTCCACTTT
CSAREPNSPLHF
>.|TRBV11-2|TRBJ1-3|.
TGTGCCAGCAGCTTCGTCGGCCGCTCTGGAAACACCATATATTTT
CASSFVGRSGNTIYF
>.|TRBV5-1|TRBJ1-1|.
TGCGCCAGCAGCCAGGGAATTATGAACACTGAAGCTTTCTTT
CASSQGIMNTEAFF
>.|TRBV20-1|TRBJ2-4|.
TGCAGTGCTAGAGAAATGAAAAACATTCAGTACTTC
CSAREMKNIQYF
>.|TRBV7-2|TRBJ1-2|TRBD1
TGTGCCAGCAGCCCCGGGACAGGGAGCTACACCTTC
CASSPGTGSYTF
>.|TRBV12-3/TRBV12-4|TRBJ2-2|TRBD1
TGTGCCATCTCGTCGACCGACAGGGCCTTTTCGAACACCGGGGAGCTGTTTTTT
CAISSTDRAFSNTGELFF
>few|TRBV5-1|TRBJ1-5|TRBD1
TGCGCCAGCAGCGCCGACAGGGGCGGTCAGCCCCAGCATTTT
CASSADRGGQPQHF
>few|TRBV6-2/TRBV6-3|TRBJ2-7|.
TGTGCCAGCAGTTATGGGCGGGACGGGCAGTACTTC
CASSYGRDGQYF
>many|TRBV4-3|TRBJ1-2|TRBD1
TGCGCCAGCAGCCAAGATCCCCCTGGGACAGGGGGGTATGGCTACACCTTC
CASSQDPPGTGGYGYTF
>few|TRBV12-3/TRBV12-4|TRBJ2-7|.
TGTGCCAGCAGTCCGTGGAGGGCCTACGAGCAGTACTTC
CASSPWRAYEQYF
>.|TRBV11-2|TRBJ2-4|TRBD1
TGTGCCAGCAGCTACCCCCGGGGACAGGGGCGAGAAAACATTCAGTACTTC
CASSYPRGQGRENIQYF
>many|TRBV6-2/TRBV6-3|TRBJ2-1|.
TGTGCCAGCACCCGGGACTCACCCTACAATGAGCAGTTCTTC
CASTRDSPYNEQFF
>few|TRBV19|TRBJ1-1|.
TGTGCCAGTAGTACCAGGGGAATTTGGTCCTCTGAAGCTTTCTTT
CASSTRGIWSSEAFF
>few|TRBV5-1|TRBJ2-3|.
TGCGCCAGCAAGTTAGGGATCCCAGATACGCAGTATTTT
CASKLGIPDTQYF
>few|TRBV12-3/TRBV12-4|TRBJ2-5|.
TGTGCCAGCAGAGGGCGGGGAAAGACCCAGTACTTC
CASRGRGKTQYF
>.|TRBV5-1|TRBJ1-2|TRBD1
TGCGCCAGCAGCGCCGGACAGGACTACTATGGCTACACCTTC
CASSAGQDYYGYTF
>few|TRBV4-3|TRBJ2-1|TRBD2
TGCGCCAGCGAAGTCGAGCGGGGGAGGGGGGAGCAGTTCTTC
CASEVERGRGEQFF
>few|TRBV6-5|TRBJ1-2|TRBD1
TGTGCCAGCAGTTACTCGTCCGGGACAGGGAATGGCTACACCTTC
CASSYSSGTGNGYTF
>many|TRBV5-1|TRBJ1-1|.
TGCGCCAGCAGCGTATCACAGTACACTGAAGCTTTCTTT
CASSVSQYTEAFF
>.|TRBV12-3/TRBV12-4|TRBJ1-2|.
TGTGATGATTATGGCTACACCTTC
CDDYGYTF
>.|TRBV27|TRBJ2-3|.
TGTGCCAGCAGCTTCAAGGGGCCGGATACGCAGTATTTT
CASSFKGPDTQYF
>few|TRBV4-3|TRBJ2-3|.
TGCGCCAGCAGCCGCTCTGGCAGGGGGGGCCCAGATACGCAGTATTTT
CASSRSGRGGPDTQYF
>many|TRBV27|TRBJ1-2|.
TGTGCCAGCAGTTTGGTACAGGGCAGTGATGGCTACACCTTC
CASSLVQGSDGYTF
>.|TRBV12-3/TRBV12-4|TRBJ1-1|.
TGTGCCAGCAGCCCGATGGGACAAATGAACACTGAAGCTTTCTTT
CASSPMGQMNTEAFF
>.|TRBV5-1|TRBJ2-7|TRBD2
TGCGCCAGCAGCTTGACTAGCGGGAGATACGAGCAGTACTTC
CASSLTSGRYEQYF
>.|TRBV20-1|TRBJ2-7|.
TGCAGTGCTAGAGATTCTGGCAGGGCGAGCGAGCAGTACTTC
CSARDSGRASEQYF
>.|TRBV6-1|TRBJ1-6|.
TGTGCCAGCAGTGCGTCTGGAGGGTATAATTCACCCCTCCACTTT
CASSASGGYNSPLHF
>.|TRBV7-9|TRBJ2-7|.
TGTGCCAGCAGTCGAGGACTTACGTCCTACGAGCAGTACTTC
CASSRGLTSYEQYF
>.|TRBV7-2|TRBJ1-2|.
TGTGCCAGCACCTCCGATTTATGGACAGCGGATGGCTACACCTTC
CASTSDLWTADGYTF
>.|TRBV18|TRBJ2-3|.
TGTGCCAGCTCACCACCAGGGGCCGCGGCGGGTACGCAGTATTTT
CASSPPGAAAGTQYF
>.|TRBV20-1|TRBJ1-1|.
TGCAGTGCTAGAGACAGGGGAATGGGTACTGAAGCTTTCTTT
CSARDRGMGTEAFF
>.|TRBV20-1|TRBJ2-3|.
TGCAGTGCTCACACTTACGCGGATACGCAGTATTTT
CSAHTYADTQYF
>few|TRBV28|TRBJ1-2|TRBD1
TGTGCCAGCAGTTTAGCCCCCAGGGGGCATGGCTACACCTTC
CASSLAPRGHGYTF
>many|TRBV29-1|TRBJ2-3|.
TGCAGCGTTGCAGTATCGAGCACAGATACGCAGTATTTT
CSVAVSSTDTQYF